The T cell receptor (beta chain) described here comes from a study of T cells in Graves' hyperthyroidism and ophthalmopathy (dated 2019 in TCRdb). In the study overall: Peripheral blood was sampled at the time of initial diagnosis, prior to any treatment. To identify TCR V-J signatures that set the groups apart, the researchers used a discovery cohort of roughly 100 patients, made up of under 50 with Graves' ophthalmopathy and about 60 with stable Graves' hyperthyroidism. Whether ophthalmopathy could be predicted prospectively was tested in an independent validation cohort made up of some 20 hyperthyroidism patients plus 17 patients who later progressed to ophthalmopathy. For training and testing, the 100 or so patients in the discovery cohort were randomly divided in a 7:3 ratio. In addition, the study compared T-cell repertoires in thyroid tissue and in blood from six Graves' hyperthyroidism patients. After sampling, hyperthyroidism patients received methimazole starting at 30 mg daily, and ophthalmopathy patients received high-dose intravenous methylprednisolone. The paper reports TCR Vbeta CDR3 sequencing of 140 or so peripheral blood samples: 40 to 45 ophthalmopathy, 70 to 85 hyperthyroidism and about 17 progressor patients.

The TCR beta CDR3 regions were amplified from the RNA transcripts. For the first round of RT-PCR on the TCR CDR3, the HTBI primer set was used together with the Qiagen OneStep RT-PCR kit. Libraries were constructed in a second round of multiplex PCR, after which size selection and purification were carried out. Paired-end sequencing of the libraries was performed with 100 bp reads on an Illumina HiSeq2000. The source study handled its data this way. Raw data were processed with SOAPnuke, discarding reads with adapters, uncalled bases, mean Phred below 15, or no exact constant-primer or identifier match. COPE v1.2.5 was used to merge high-quality paired reads, and clonotypes were defined as unique nucleotide sequences. MiTCR v1.1 was used to align clonotypes to the IMGT TRBV, TRBD and TRBJ reference segments. The analysis was restricted to V-J combinations with a frequency above 0.0001, which together covered just over 98% of the repertoires. A TCS score was defined as the ratio between F50 (clonal expansion) and ExV (chaos), using BLOSUM62-based TCRdist between CDR3 peptides within each V-J. Welch's t-statistics and random forest reduced 500 to 650 V-J features to about 12, which were used in a naive Bayes classifier (R e1071). The public reads were run again by TCRdb, first through fastp at Q25 and then through MiXCR, and only productive beta chains were kept. Here each entry gathers all rows of one CDR3 protein and keeps the most common genes and DNA. These V and J calls derive from TCRdb rather than the authors' analysis. The sample data list about 360,000 distinct CDR3 sequences, and roughly 25% of these were observed just once. Together, the top ten hold over 70% of the sample.

Stable Graves' hyperthyroidism was defined as the absence of progression to ophthalmopathy over 18 months of follow-up. Hyperthyroidism patients were aged 18 to 65 years and newly diagnosed, with disease duration of less than 2 months. The study excluded patients with uncontrolled infections, other autoimmune diseases, pregnancy or lactation. Diagnoses were based on clinical symptoms, serum thyroxine and TRAb, thyroid ultrasound and orbital computed tomography. PBMCs were isolated from about 10 ml of fresh peripheral blood by Ficoll-Paque density gradient centrifugation. Trizol reagent was used to extract total RNA, and RNA quality was then checked on an Agilent 2100 Bioanalyzer. Turning to this clonotype: This clone's antigen is unknown. No much larger clonotype is one base removed from it; base qualities were not supplied.

Overall study outcomes, separate from this receptor: Sample size was not statistically predetermined, and investigators were not blinded to group allocation. A 13 V-J signature model separated ophthalmopathy from stable hyperthyroidism, with approximately 86% sensitivity and just under 84% specificity in cross-validation and 80%/75% in testing. In validation, the model predicted progression to ophthalmopathy with approximately 70% sensitivity and less than 75% specificity, a median of approximately 6.7 months before onset. Most expanded thyroid clonotypes (frequency above 0.001) were also detected in blood, a finding suggesting that blood repertoires may reflect thyroid immune responses.

The sample taken for sequencing was blood. The receptor's source is a man between 50 and 59 years old with Graves' hyperthyroidism.

In nucleotides, the sequence is TGTGCCAGCAGCCAAGAACTCCCAGGGATCGGCGAGCAGTACTTC. Translated, this is CASSQELPGIGEQYF. The sequence links TRBV3-1 to TRBJ2-7, and perhaps TRBD1 as D gene, on 5 matching bases. From cysteine to phenylalanine, the CDR3 is 15 amino acids long. Only CDR3 DNA is held: 45 bases, read in frame from base 1. Via the germline V gene (reference sequence), CDR1 is LGHDT and CDR2 YNNKEL. Cut back by 0 bases and 6 bases, the V and J ends lie 15 bases apart.